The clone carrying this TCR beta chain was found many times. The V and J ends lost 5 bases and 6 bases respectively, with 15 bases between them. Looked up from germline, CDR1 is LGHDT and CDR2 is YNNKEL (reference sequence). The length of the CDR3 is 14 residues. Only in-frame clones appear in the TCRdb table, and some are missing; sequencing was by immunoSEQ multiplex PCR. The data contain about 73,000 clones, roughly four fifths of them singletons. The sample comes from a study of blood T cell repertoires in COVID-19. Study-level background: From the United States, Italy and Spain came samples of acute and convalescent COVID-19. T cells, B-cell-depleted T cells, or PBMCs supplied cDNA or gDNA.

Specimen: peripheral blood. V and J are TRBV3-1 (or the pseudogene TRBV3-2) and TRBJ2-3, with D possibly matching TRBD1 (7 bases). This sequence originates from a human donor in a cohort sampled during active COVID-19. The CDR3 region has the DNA TGTGCCAGCAGCACCCCGGCAGGGGGGGATACGCAGTATTTT. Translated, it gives CASSTPAGGDTQYF.